The subject of this entry is one T cell receptor (beta chain). Per the study methods: It was from reference gene primer amplification that nucleated cell counts were estimated. The data were produced by immunoSEQ multiplex PCR, yet TCRdb's version contains in-frame clones alone and is incomplete. That table furnishes V, J and clone size, whereas the DNA furnished D and trimming. The sample contains roughly 100,000 clones, 84% of which appear only once. This sample was taken from a study of blood T cell repertoires in COVID-19. Study details: Researchers got acute and convalescent COVID-19 samples from the United States, Italy and Spain. The analysed material was cDNA or gDNA that came from T cells, B-cell-depleted T cells, or PBMCs.

Trimming took 8 bases from V and 5 from J, leaving 10 bases between them. CDR3 size: 12 residues. V usage is TRBV12-3 or TRBV12-4 and J usage is TRBJ1-5, with D possibly TRBD1 on 6 matching bases. This clonotype originated in a human donor in a cohort sampled during active or convalescent COVID-19. The sequenced sample consisted of peripheral blood. CDR3 DNA sequence: TGTGCCAGCGGGGGCTCGGATCAGCCCCAGCATTTT. Protein: CASGGSDQPQHF.